These 19 T cell receptor beta chains were all obtained from the same sample, sequenced in a study of PD-L1 blockade in urothelial cancer. Time point in this sample: pretreatment peripheral blood. The repertoire was sequenced with immunoSEQ multiplex PCR; TCRdb's copy has only in-frame clones and lacks some. The sample contains roughly 51,000 clones, around 84% of which appear only once. The sample here was PBMCs, taken around atezolizumab (anti-PD-L1) treatment. These receptors were obtained from a man aged 60 to 69 with urothelial cancer.

V and J are TRBV10-2 and TRBJ2-1, with 12 bases lining up with TRBD1. Germline-derived CDR1 and CDR2 are WSHSY and SAAADI. The CDR3 consists of 14 residues. V trimming: 10 bases; J trimming: 7 bases; junction bases outside the gene matches: 8. CDR3 amino acids: CAIGQGQGANEQFF. CDR3 nucleotide sequence: TGCGCCATCGGACAGGGACAGGGGGCTAATGAGCAGTTCTTC.

The chain joins TRBV7-9 to TRBJ1-2; 9 bases agree with TRBD1. After removal of 7 bases from V and 5 bases from J, the junction contained 8 bases not matched to a gene. Germline CDR1 SEHNR, CDR2 FQNEAQ (reference sequence). The CDR3 has 14 residues. In DNA, the CDR3 is TGTGCCAGCAACACAGGGGGCGAATGGTATGGCTACACCTTC. Translation gives CASNTGGEWYGYTF.

The rearrangement links TRBV5-6 to TRBJ1-1, with 12 bases matching TRBD1. The CDR3 extends over 19 amino acids. Germline CDR1 SGHDT, CDR2 YYEEEE. Unmatched junction bases numbered 19, after V lost 6 bases and J lost 4 bases. The CDR3 here is CASTWGLGTGGSLGTEAFF. The CDR3 DNA reads TGTGCCAGCACCTGGGGGCTGGGGACAGGGGGCAGCTTAGGCACTGAAGCTTTCTTT.

This chain uses TRBV5-6 with TRBJ1-6; TRBD1 matches 7 bases. The CDR3 length is 18 residues. Looked up from germline, CDR1 is SGHDT and CDR2 is YYEEEE. The trim removed 7 bases at V and 0 bases at J, leaving 13 bases unmatched. The CDR3 region is CASAQRTGASSYNSPLHF. Written as DNA, the CDR3 is TGTGCCAGCGCCCAGAGGACAGGTGCAAGCTCCTATAATTCACCCCTCCACTTT.

This chain connects TRBV7-9 to TRBJ1-1; D perhaps matches TRBD1 (6 bases). The V and J ends lost 6 bases and 5 bases respectively, with 16 bases between them. CDR1 and CDR2 from the germline V gene are SEHNR and FQNEAQ (reference sequence). The length of the CDR3 is 14 residues. The CDR3 spells CASRTQGEVTEAFF. For the CDR3, the DNA is TGTGCCAGCAGGACACAGGGTGAGGTAACTGAAGCTTTCTTT.

This clone was detected many times. V usage is TRBV19 and J usage is TRBJ2-1; D remains ambiguous. Germline V gives CDR1 LNHDA, CDR2 SQIVND (reference sequence). V shed 1 base and J shed 8 bases, with 12 bases lying between them. The CDR3 has 14 amino acids. The CDR3 region has the DNA TGTGCCAGTAGTATAGTGCCAGCGATGTATGAGCAGTTCTTC. Its protein is CASSIVPAMYEQFF. The full variable domain, in which reference TRBV19 and TRBJ2-1 provide the parts outside the CDR3, is DGGITQSPKYLFRKEGQNVTLSCEQNLNHDAMYWYRQDPGQGLRLIYYSQIVNDFQKGDIAEGYSVSREKKESFPLTVTSAQKNPTAFYLCASSIVPAMYEQFFGPGTRLTVL.

The chain links TRBV19 to TRBJ1-2; maybe TRBD1 (5 bases). The CDR3 is made up of 17 amino acids. The V end was cut by 3 bases, the J end by 7 bases, with 24 bases between. CDR1 is LNHDA and CDR2 is SQIVND in the germline V gene (reference sequence). CDR3 DNA: TGTGCCAGTAGTATGATCCTCGGAATGGAGGGACGAGGTGGCTACACCTTC. Its translation: CASSMILGMEGRGGYTF.

The chain links TRBV30 to TRBJ1-4; 8 bases line up with TRBD1. Trimming cost V 3 bases and J 8 bases; bases outside gene matches: 14. CDR1 and CDR2 from the germline V gene are GTSNPN and SVGIG (reference sequence). There are 16 residues in the CDR3. The CDR3 loop reads CAWSRTSQGAREKLFF. In DNA, the CDR3 is TGTGCCTGGAGCAGAACCTCGCAGGGGGCTCGAGAAAAACTGTTTTTT.

The gene calls are TRBV18 and TRBJ2-2, with 8 positions matching TRBD1. Germline V gives CDR1 KGHSH, CDR2 LQKENI. The CDR3 extends over 14 amino acids. The V and J ends lost 2 bases and 5 bases, in that order; junction bases with no gene match: 1. CDR3 sequence: CASSPDRGTGELFF. CDR3 DNA sequence: TGTGCCAGCTCACCAGACAGGGGAACCGGGGAGCTGTTTTTT.

J is TRBJ2-1 and V is TRBV5-1; TRBD2 matches at 10 bases. The CDR3 runs 16 residues. Germline V gives CDR1 SGHRS, CDR2 YFSETQ. J gave up 9 bases and V 1 base, and 10 bases lay outside the gene matches. CDR3 DNA: TGCGCCAGCAGCTTGCGAGGGCTAGCGGGAGATGGTGAGCAGTTCTTC. It encodes CASSLRGLAGDGEQFF.

V is TRBV6-6 and J is TRBJ1-1, with D possibly TRBD1 on 6 matching bases. The CDR3 totals 14 residues. The V end was cut by 4 bases, the J end by 4 bases, with 13 bases between. The germline gives CDR1 MNHNY, CDR2 SVGAGI (reference sequence). In DNA form, the CDR3 reads TGTGCCAGCAGTTTAAACCCCAGGGGCACTGAAGCTTTCTTT. Its protein is CASSLNPRGTEAFF.

The rearrangement joins TRBV5-6 to TRBJ2-7; no clear D. The V end lost 1 base, the J end lost 4 bases, and 6 bases lay between the germline ends. The germline gives CDR1 SGHDT, CDR2 YYEEEE. This CDR3 contains 12 residues. CDR3 protein: CASSLFEYEQYF. DNA of the CDR3: TGTGCCAGCAGCTTGTTTGAGTACGAGCAGTACTTC.

The sample holds a few counts of this clone. The chain is built from TRBV6-5 and TRBJ1-2; 8 bases are shared with TRBD1. Trimming cost V 5 bases and J 1 base; bases outside gene matches: 6. Germline loops: CDR1 MNHEY, CDR2 SVGAGI. This CDR3 contains 15 residues. The CDR3 spells CASSNRQGNNYGYTF. The DNA of the CDR3 is TGTGCCAGCAGTAACCGACAGGGGAATAACTATGGCTACACCTTC.

The chain is built from TRBV5-4 and TRBJ1-2; weak D call: TRBD1 (6 bases). CDR1 and CDR2 (germline): SGHNT, YYREEE (reference sequence). The CDR3 length is 15 residues. The V gene lost 1 base and the J gene lost 4 bases, with 14 bases spanning the gap. CDR3 region: CASSLYGGLSYGYTF. The DNA of the CDR3 is TGTGCCAGCAGCTTGTACGGGGGGCTGAGCTATGGCTACACCTTC.

The CDR3 loop reads CASSQEPAGEGYTF. CDR3 in DNA: TGCGCCAGCAGCCAAGAGCCCGCTGGGGAGGGCTACACCTTC. V and J are TRBV4-1 and TRBJ1-2, with unresolved D. Germline V CDR1 and CDR2: MGHRA, YSYEKL. This CDR3 has 14 residues. The V end lost 0 bases, the J end lost 8 bases, and 13 bases lay between the germline ends.

The rearrangement joins TRBV7-2 to TRBJ2-3, with a possible D match to TRBD1 (7 bases). This CDR3 is 15 amino acids long. CDR1 SGHTA and CDR2 FQGNSA come from the germline V gene. Trimming took off 0 bases at V and 3 bases at J, with 10 bases between the two ends. The CDR3 is CASSLAPGGTDTQYF. In nucleotides, the CDR3 is TGTGCCAGCAGCTTAGCTCCAGGGGGGACAGATACGCAGTATTTT.

The genes are TRBV6-5 and TRBJ1-5, with 7 nucleotides matching TRBD1. Looked up from germline, CDR1 is MNHEY and CDR2 is SVGAGI. The CDR3 loop spans 13 amino acids. After removal of 4 bases from V and 8 bases from J, the junction contained 5 bases not matched to a gene. In DNA form, the CDR3 reads TGTGCCAGCAGTTGGACAGGCCAGAAGCCCCAGCATTTT. Residues: CASSWTGQKPQHF.

The chain links TRBV7-2 to TRBJ2-5; 8 bases align to TRBD1. The junction had 9 bases not matched to a gene; V was cut back by 5 bases and J by 1 base. The CDR3 contains 16 residues. CDR1 and CDR2 (germline): SGHTA, FQGNSA. In DNA, the CDR3 is TGTGCCAGCAGCCCGTGGACAGGGCGCCCCCAAGAGACCCAGTACTTC. Its translation is CASSPWTGRPQETQYF.

The rearrangement links TRBV15 to TRBJ1-2, with 7 bases aligning to TRBD1. The germline V gene has CDR1 LNHNV and CDR2 YYDKDF (reference sequence). The ends lost 3 bases at V and 5 bases at J; junction bases unmatched: 12. The CDR3 spans 16 residues. The CDR3 DNA reads as TGTGCCACCAGCAGCGGCGAGACAGGGAAGCTTTATGGCTACACCTTC. Protein product: CATSSGETGKLYGYTF.